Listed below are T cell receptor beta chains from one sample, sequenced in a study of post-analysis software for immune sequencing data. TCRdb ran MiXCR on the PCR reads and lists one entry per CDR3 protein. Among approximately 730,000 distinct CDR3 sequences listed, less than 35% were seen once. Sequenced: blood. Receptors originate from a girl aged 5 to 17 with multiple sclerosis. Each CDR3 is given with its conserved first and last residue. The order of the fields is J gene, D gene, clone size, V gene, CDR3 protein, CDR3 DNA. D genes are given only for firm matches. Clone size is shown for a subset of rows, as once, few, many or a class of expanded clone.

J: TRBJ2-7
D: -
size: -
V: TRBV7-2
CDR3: CASSLRGVGYEQYF
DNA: TGTGCCAGCAGCTTAAGGGGGGTTGGATACGAGCAGTACTTC

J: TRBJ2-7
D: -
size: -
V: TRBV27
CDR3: CASSFRPTGASYEQYF
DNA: TGTGCCAGCAGTTTCCGCCCGACAGGTGCCTCCTACGAGCAGTACTTC

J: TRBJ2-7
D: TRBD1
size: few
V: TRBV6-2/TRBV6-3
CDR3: CASTQGTEQYF
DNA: TGTGCCAGCACACAGGGGACCGAGCAGTACTTC

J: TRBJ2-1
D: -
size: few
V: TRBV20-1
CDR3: CSARDFQGTDEQFF
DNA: TGCAGTGCTAGAGATTTCCAGGGAACGGATGAGCAGTTCTTC

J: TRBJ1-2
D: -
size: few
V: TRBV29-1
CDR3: CSVEVAGTVYGYTF
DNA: TGCAGCGTTGAAGTAGCCGGGACGGTTTATGGCTACACCTTC

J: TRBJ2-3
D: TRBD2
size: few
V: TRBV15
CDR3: CATSRDRSSGGTDTQYF
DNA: TGTGCCACCAGCAGAGATCGGTCTAGCGGGGGCACAGATACGCAGTATTTT

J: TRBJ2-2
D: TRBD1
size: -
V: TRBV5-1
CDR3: CASSPWTGGSGELFF
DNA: TGCGCCAGCAGCCCTTGGACAGGGGGTTCCGGGGAGCTGTTTTTT

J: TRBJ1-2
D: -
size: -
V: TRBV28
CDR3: CASSPREYHKQYGYTF
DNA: TGTGCCAGCAGTCCCCGGGAATATCATAAGCAATATGGCTACACCTTC

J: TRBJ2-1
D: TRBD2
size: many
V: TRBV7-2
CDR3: CASSPTSRLAGGEQFF
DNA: TGTGCCAGCAGCCCGACTAGCCGACTCGCGGGTGGTGAGCAGTTCTTC

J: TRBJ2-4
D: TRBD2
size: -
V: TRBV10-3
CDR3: CAISESGASGSIAKNIQYF
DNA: TGTGCCATCAGTGAGTCAGGGGCTAGCGGGAGCATCGCCAAAAACATTCAGTACTTC

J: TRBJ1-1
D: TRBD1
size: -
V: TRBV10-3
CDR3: CAISETGTGFGTEAFF
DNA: TGTGCCATCTCGGAGACCGGGACAGGGTTTGGCACTGAAGCTTTCTTT

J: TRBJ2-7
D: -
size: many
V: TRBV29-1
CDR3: CSVRVGTYEQYF
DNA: TGCAGCGTGAGGGTTGGGACCTACGAGCAGTACTTC

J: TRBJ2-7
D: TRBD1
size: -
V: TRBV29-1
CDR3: CSVDRTGGEQYF
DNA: TGCAGCGTTGACCGGACAGGGGGCGAGCAGTACTTC

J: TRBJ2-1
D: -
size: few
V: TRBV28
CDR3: CATQIPSSYNEQFF
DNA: TGTGCCACCCAAATACCTAGCTCCTACAATGAGCAGTTCTTC

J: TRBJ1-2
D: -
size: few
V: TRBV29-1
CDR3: CSVDRKTYGYTF
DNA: TGCAGCGTTGACAGAAAGACTTATGGCTACACCTTC

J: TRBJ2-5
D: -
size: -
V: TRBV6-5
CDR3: CASSSGRETQYF
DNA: TGTGCCAGCAGTTCGGGGAGGGAGACCCAGTACTTC

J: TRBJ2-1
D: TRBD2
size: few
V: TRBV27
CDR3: CASSDGLAGLNEQFF
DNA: TGTGCCAGCAGTGACGGACTAGCGGGACTCAATGAGCAGTTCTTC

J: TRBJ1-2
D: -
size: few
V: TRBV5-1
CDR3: CASSLGAETGFGYTF
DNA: TGCGCCAGCAGCTTGGGGGCCGAAACAGGGTTTGGCTACACCTTC

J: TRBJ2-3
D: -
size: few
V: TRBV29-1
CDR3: CSVDRDADSTDTQYF
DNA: TGCAGCGTTGATCGGGACGCGGATAGCACAGATACGCAGTATTTT

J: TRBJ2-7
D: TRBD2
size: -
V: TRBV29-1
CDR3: CSVEEREAYEQYF
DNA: TGCAGCGTTGAGGAGCGGGAGGCCTACGAGCAGTACTTC

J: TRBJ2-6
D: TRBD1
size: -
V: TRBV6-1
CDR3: CASRIRTGTSSGANVLTF
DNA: TGTGCCAGCAGAATCAGGACAGGGACGAGCTCTGGGGCCAACGTCCTGACTTTC

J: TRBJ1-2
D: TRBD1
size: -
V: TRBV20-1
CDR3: CSAIETGRRRNYGYTF
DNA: TGCAGTGCTATTGAGACAGGGAGGCGGCGAAACTATGGCTACACCTTC

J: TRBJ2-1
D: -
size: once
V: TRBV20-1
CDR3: CSASPLQASYNEQFF
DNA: TGCAGTGCTAGCCCGTTGCAGGCCTCCTACAATGAGCAGTTCTTC

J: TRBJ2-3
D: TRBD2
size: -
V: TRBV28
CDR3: CASRGPDGRSDTQYF
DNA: TGTGCCAGCAGAGGCCCAGACGGGAGGTCAGATACGCAGTATTTT

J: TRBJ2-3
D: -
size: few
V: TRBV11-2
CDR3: CASSPAWEDTQYF
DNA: TGTGCCAGCAGCCCTGCTTGGGAGGATACGCAGTATTTT

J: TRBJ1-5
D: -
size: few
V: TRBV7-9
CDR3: CASGLTGTNQPQHF
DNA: TGTGCCAGCGGTTTAACAGGGACCAATCAGCCCCAGCATTTT

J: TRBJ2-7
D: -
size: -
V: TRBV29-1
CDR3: CSVETSSFSYEQYF
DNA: TGCAGCGTTGAGACTAGTTCCTTCTCCTACGAGCAGTACTTC

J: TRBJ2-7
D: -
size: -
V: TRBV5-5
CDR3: CASSNRQPPYEQYF
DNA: TGTGCCAGCAGCAACCGACAGCCCCCCTACGAGCAGTACTTC

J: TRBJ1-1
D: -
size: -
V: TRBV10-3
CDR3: CAISKGENTEAFF
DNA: TGTGCCATCAGTAAGGGGGAGAACACTGAAGCTTTCTTT

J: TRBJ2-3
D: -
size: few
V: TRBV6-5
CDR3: CAGSYSGVSTQYF
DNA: TGTGCCGGCAGTTACTCCGGGGTTTCTACGCAGTATTTT

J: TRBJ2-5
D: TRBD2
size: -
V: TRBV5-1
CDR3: CASSPRTGRITQETQYF
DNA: TGCGCCAGCAGCCCGCGAACCGGGAGGATCACCCAAGAGACCCAGTACTTC

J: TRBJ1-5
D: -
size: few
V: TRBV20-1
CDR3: CSARSGQPQHF
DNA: TGCAGTGCTAGATCAGGTCAGCCCCAGCATTTT

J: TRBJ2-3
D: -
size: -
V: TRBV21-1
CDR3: CAPRGLWGTDTQYF
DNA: TGTGCCCCGAGGGGGCTTTGGGGTACAGATACGCAGTATTTT

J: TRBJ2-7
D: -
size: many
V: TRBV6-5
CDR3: CASRVSPTGLYEQYF
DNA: TGTGCCAGCAGGGTGAGTCCCACCGGACTCTACGAGCAGTACTTC

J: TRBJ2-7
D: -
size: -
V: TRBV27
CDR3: CASRHDEQYF
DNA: TGTGCCAGCAGGCATGACGAGCAGTACTTC

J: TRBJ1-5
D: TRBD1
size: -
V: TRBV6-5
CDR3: CASSYSPPDREGNRPQHF
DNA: TGTGCCAGCAGTTATTCGCCCCCGGACAGGGAAGGGAATCGGCCCCAGCATTTT

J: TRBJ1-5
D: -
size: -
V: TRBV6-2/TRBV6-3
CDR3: CASSFVDGNQPQHF
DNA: TGTGCCAGCAGTTTCGTTGACGGCAATCAGCCCCAGCATTTT

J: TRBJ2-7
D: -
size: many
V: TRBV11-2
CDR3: CASSFHYEQYF
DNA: TGTGCCAGCAGCTTCCATTACGAGCAGTACTTC

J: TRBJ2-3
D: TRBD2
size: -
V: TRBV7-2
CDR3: CACSPPGLAGLYTQYF
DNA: TGTGCCTGCAGCCCCCCCGGACTAGCGGGACTATATACGCAGTATTTT

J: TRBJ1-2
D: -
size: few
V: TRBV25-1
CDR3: CASSGGKSGFGYTF
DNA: TGTGCCAGCAGTGGAGGGAAATCAGGGTTTGGCTACACCTTC

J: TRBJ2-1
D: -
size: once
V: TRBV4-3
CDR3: CASSQAGAHYNEQFF
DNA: TGCGCCAGCAGCCAAGCAGGGGCCCACTACAATGAGCAGTTCTTC